The 13 T cell receptor beta chains presented below share a single source sample, sequenced in a study of blood T cell repertoires in COVID-19. Method: immunoSEQ multiplex PCR; TCRdb's copy keeps in-frame clones and lacks some. Among roughly 200,000 clones listed, around nine tenths were seen once. The sequencing sample was made of peripheral blood. The source of these receptors is a man in his fifties or sixties who had recovered from COVID-19.

As regards this clone: One end of the junction fails to match germline, which may point to a read error. The V and J genes are TRBV7-3 and TRBJ2-1; 7 bases map to TRBD2. Looked up from germline, CDR1 is SGHTA and CDR2 is FQGTGA. CDR3 length: 13 residues. In nucleotides, the CDR3 is TGTGCCGGCAGCCGGGGGGCCTACAATGAGCAGTTCTTC. It specifies CAGSRGAYNEQFF.

The V gene is TRBV7-3, the J gene TRBJ2-1; D is perhaps TRBD2 (5 bases). The germline V and J ends were trimmed by 5 bases and 7 bases, with 12 bases remaining between them. This CDR3 is built from 13 residues. Germline values: CDR1 SGHTA, CDR2 FQGTGA. Written as DNA, the CDR3 is TGTGCCAGCAGCCCCGGGATAAATAATGAGCAGTTCTTC. Encoded protein: CASSPGINNEQFF.

As to this clone: An end of the junction differs from the germline gene, which may be a read error. DNA for the CDR3: TGTGCCAGCAGCTTAGCGGCCGACACCTTCTTC. This codes for CASSLAADTFF. The J gene is TRBJ2-7, the V gene TRBV7-8; no reliable D call. Germline values: CDR1 SGHVS, CDR2 FQNEAQ. The CDR3 runs 11 residues.

The chain links TRBV3-1 (or the pseudogene TRBV3-2) to TRBJ1-5; D remains unclear. V lost 3 bases and J 0 bases, leaving 9 bases between the germline ends. This CDR3 contains 15 residues. Germline CDR1 is LGHDT and CDR2 is YNNKEL (reference sequence). CDR3 coding DNA: TGTGCCAGCAGCCATTCCGGGTATAGCAATCAGCCCCAGCATTTT. Translating gives CASSHSGYSNQPQHF.

The chain uses TRBV12-3 or TRBV12-4 and TRBJ2-1, with D possibly matching TRBD1 (5 bases). The CDR3 runs 12 residues. The V gene lost 2 bases and the J gene lost 6 bases, with 5 bases spanning the gap. The CDR3 sequence is CASSLRGNEQFF. CDR3 bases: TGTGCCAGCAGTTTAAGGGGCAATGAGCAGTTCTTC.

V and J are TRBV6-5 and TRBJ1-6; no definite D call. V lost 2 bases to trimming and J lost 12 bases, with 14 bases between them. Per germline, CDR1 MNHEY and CDR2 SVGAGI. The CDR3 has 14 amino acids. The CDR3 is CASSYRSAAGPLHF. As DNA, the CDR3 is TGTGCCAGCAGTTACCGTAGTGCCGCTGGACCCCTCCACTTT.

The CDR3 DNA sequence: TGTGCCAGCAGTGAATTTACAGGGGGGGCGTTCTTC. Translation gives CASSEFTGGAFF. The rearrangement uses TRBV2 and TRBJ2-1; D is possibly TRBD1 (8 bases). This CDR3 is built from 12 residues. V dropped 2 bases and J dropped 15 bases, with 14 bases sitting between them. Germline V gene sequence: CDR1 SNHLY, CDR2 FYNNEI.

The genes are TRBV19 and TRBJ1-4; 7 positions match TRBD1. Germline loops: CDR1 LNHDA, CDR2 SQIVND (reference sequence). Germline trimming cut 10 bases from V and 3 bases from J; bases unmatched to any gene: 5. The CDR3 is 13 residues long. CDR3 bases: TGTGCCATTCTCGACAGGGCTAATGAAAAACTGTTTTTT. This translates into CAILDRANEKLFF.

This rearrangement joins TRBV5-1 to TRBJ2-3, with 8 nucleotides matching TRBD2. V shed 4 bases and J 0 bases; nucleotides not matched to a gene: 4. Germline V gene data show CDR1 as SGHRS and CDR2 as YFSETQ. The CDR3 consists of 15 residues. CDR3 amino acids: CASSLRGVSTDTQYF. CDR3 in DNA: TGCGCCAGCAGCCTGCGGGGGGTTAGCACAGATACGCAGTATTTT.

The CDR3 sequence: CASSNPGYSNQPQHF. DNA for the CDR3: TGTGCCAGCAGTAACCCAGGGTATAGCAATCAGCCCCAGCATTTT. The V gene is TRBV6-2 or TRBV6-3, the J gene TRBJ1-5; possibly TRBD1 for D (5 bases). Germline V lookup: CDR1 MNHEY, CDR2 SVGEGT. The CDR3 length is 15 residues. V lost 5 bases and J lost 0, with 11 bases in between.

The chain links TRBV30 to TRBJ2-1, with 11 bases lining up with TRBD2. The V and J ends lost 3 bases and 3 bases, in that order; junction bases with no gene match: 7. This CDR3 spans 16 amino acids. Germline V gene lookup returns CDR1 GTSNPN and CDR2 SVGIG (reference sequence). The CDR3 region is CAWRDPGTSGYNEQFF. CDR3 DNA sequence: TGTGCCTGGAGAGATCCCGGGACTAGCGGCTACAATGAGCAGTTCTTC.

The chain couples TRBV24-1 to TRBJ2-1, with 15 bases matching TRBD2. The V gene's germline CDR1 is KGHDR and CDR2 SFDVKD. The CDR3 is 19 residues long. V shed 3 bases, J shed 3 bases, and the junction held 8 bases outside the gene matches. For the CDR3, the DNA is TGTGCCACCAGTGATATGCAACCGGGACTAGCGGGAGGCTACAATGAGCAGTTCTTC. Amino acids: CATSDMQPGLAGGYNEQFF.

The rearrangement links TRBV19 to TRBJ2-1, with D maybe TRBD1 (6 bases). Germline values: CDR1 LNHDA, CDR2 SQIVND (reference sequence). The CDR3 has 15 residues. The V end lost 4 bases, the J end lost 8 bases, and 18 bases lay between the germline ends. The CDR3 nucleotides read TGTGCCAGTAGTACCCCCGGGACATTAATCTATGAGCAGTTCTTC. As protein: CASSTPGTLIYEQFF.